The subject of this entry is one T cell receptor (beta chain). Antigen specificity is unknown. This sample stems from a study of shared clonotypes between healthy human individuals. Study-wide findings and caveats: Limited genetic and exposure-history diversity came from having few donors.

Trimming took 4 bases from V and 3 from J, leaving 15 bases between them. The CDR3 is 14 residues long. The germline CDR1 and CDR2 sequences are GTSNPN and SVGIG (reference sequence). Healthy HIV-negative adults with no recent acute infections or vaccinations were recruited as donors. The authors split each subset's genomic DNA evenly across several immunoSEQ plates. Clones were sequenced by immunoSEQ multiplex PCR, and TCRdb holds only the in-frame ones, with some missing. The sample yields about 490,000 clones, 70% to 80% seen once. This chain joins TRBV30 and TRBJ2-5, with a tentative D call TRBD2 (6 bases). The clonotype originates from a woman aged 40-49 years in good health. Some clones in this sample may be carry-over from other donors' samples. Input material: PBMCs. This CDR3 reads CAWIAKRAKETQYF. CDR3 coding DNA: TGTGCCTGGATTGCAAAGCGGGCTAAAGAGACCCAGTACTTC.